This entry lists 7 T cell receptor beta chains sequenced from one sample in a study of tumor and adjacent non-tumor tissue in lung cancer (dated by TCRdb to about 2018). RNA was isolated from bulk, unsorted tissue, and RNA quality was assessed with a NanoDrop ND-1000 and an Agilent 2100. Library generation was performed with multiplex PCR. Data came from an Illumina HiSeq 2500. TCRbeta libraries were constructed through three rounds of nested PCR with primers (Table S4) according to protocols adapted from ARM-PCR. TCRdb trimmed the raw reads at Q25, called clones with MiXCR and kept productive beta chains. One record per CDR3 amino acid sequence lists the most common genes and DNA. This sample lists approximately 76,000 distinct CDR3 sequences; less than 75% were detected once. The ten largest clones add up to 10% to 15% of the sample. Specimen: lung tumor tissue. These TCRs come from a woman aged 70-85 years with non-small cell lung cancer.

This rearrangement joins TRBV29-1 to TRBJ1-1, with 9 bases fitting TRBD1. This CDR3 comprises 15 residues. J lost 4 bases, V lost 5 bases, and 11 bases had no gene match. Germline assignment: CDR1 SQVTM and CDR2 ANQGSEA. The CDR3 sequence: CSVQGGQGRGTEAFF. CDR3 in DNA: TGCAGCGTTCAAGGGGGACAGGGAAGAGGCACTGAAGCTTTCTTT.

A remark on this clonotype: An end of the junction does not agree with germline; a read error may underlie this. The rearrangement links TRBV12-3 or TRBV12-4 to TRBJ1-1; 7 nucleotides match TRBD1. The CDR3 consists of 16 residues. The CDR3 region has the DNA TGTACCAGCAGTTTTCCCCGGACAGGTTTGAACACTGAAGCTTTCTTT. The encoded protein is CTSSFPRTGLNTEAFF.

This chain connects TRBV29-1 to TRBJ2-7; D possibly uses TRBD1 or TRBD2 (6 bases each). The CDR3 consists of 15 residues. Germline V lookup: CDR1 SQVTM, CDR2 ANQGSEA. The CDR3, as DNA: TGCGACGTTCTACGGGGAGGCCAGGGGACTTACGAGCAGTACTTC. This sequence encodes CDVLRGGQGTYEQYF.

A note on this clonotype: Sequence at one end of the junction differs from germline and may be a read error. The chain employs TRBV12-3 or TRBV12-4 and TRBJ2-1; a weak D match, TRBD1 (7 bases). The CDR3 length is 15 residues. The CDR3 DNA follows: TGTGCCAGCAGTTGGGTAGCGGCACAGGGGAATGAGCAGCTCTTC. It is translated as CASSWVAAQGNEQLF.

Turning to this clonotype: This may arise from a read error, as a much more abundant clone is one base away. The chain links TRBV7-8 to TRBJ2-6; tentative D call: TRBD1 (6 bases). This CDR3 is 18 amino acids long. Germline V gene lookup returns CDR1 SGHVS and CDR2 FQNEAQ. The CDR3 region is CASSLTGLDLSGDNVLTF. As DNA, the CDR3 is TGTGCCAGCAGCTTAACAGGGTTGGACCTCTCTGGGGACAACGTCCTGACTTTC.

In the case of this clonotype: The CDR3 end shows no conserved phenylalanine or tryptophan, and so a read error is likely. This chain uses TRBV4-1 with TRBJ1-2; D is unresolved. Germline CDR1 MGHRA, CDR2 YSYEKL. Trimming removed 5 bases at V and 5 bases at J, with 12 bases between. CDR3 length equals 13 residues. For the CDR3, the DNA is TGCGCCAGCAGCGTAGAGGGCAGGTATGGCTACACCATC. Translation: CASSVEGRYGYTI.

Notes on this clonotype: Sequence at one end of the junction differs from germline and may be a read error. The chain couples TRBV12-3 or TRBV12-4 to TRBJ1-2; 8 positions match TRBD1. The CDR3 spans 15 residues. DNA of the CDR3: TGTGCCAGTAGTTTTGTCCGACAGGGGATCTATGGCTACACCTTC. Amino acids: CASSFVRQGIYGYTF.